Below are 24 T cell receptor beta chains sequenced from a single sample in a study of blood T cell repertoires in COVID-19. Here immunoSEQ multiplex PCR was the method, and the copy in TCRdb shows in-frame clones only, minus some. This sample has 170,000 or so clones; about 86% occur once, and the top ten carry about 7.3%. The sequenced sample was peripheral blood. These receptors all stem from a middle-aged man with active or convalescent COVID-19.

This clone has only a few counts. This chain uses TRBV15 with TRBJ1-2, with TRBD1 matching over 7 bases. The CDR3 runs 14 residues. Germline values: CDR1 LNHNV, CDR2 YYDKDF (reference sequence). J lost 3 bases, V lost 5 bases, and 6 bases had no gene match. CDR3 bases: TGTGCCACCAGCGGGGGACAGACAGACTATGGCTACACCTTC. Protein sequence: CATSGGQTDYGYTF.

V gene TRBV5-4 combines with J gene TRBJ2-7; 16 bases agree with TRBD2. Germline V gene sequence: CDR1 SGHNT, CDR2 YYREEE (reference sequence). CDR3 size: 16 residues. J was trimmed by 7 bases and V by 4 bases; bases with no gene match: 8. CDR3 nucleotide sequence: TGTGCCAGCAGCCCCGGGACTAGCGGGAGGGTCGGAGAGCAGTACTTC. It specifies CASSPGTSGRVGEQYF.

The V and J genes are TRBV6-2 or TRBV6-3 and TRBJ2-1, with 13 bases lining up with TRBD2. The J segment lost 12 bases and the V segment lost 6 bases, leaving 14 bases of the junction unmatched. This CDR3 has 16 amino acids. Per germline, CDR1 MNHEY and CDR2 SVGEGT. The CDR3 region is CASSAPGLAGIVGQFF. In DNA, the CDR3 is TGTGCCAGCAGCGCGCCGGGACTAGCGGGGATCGTGGGGCAGTTCTTC.

J is TRBJ2-5 and V is TRBV20-1, with TRBD2 matching 9 bases. The CDR3 is 14 residues long. Trimming cost V 3 bases and J 5 bases; bases outside gene matches: 7. Germline CDR1 is DFQATT and CDR2 is SNEGSKA (reference sequence). The CDR3 region is CSASKGGGAETQYF. The CDR3 DNA reads TGCAGTGCTAGTAAAGGCGGGGGGGCCGAGACCCAGTACTTC.

V and J are TRBV11-2 and TRBJ2-7; 7 positions agree with TRBD2. The V and J ends lost 0 bases and 4 bases, in that order; junction bases with no gene match: 3. Looked up from germline, CDR1 is SGHAT and CDR2 is FQNNGV. CDR3 size: 14 residues. This CDR3 reads CASSLEGGSYEQYF. The DNA for the CDR3 is TGTGCCAGCAGCTTAGAGGGGGGGTCTTACGAGCAGTACTTC.

This clone turned up a few times. This chain connects TRBV24-1 to TRBJ1-5; the D is unclear. In germline, CDR1 is KGHDR, CDR2 SFDVKD. With 2 bases removed from V and 8 bases from J, the gap between germline ends came to 9 bases. This CDR3 spans 13 amino acids. Written as DNA, the CDR3 is TGTGCCACCAGTGATTCCGACTATAAGCCCCAGCATTTT. The encoded protein is CATSDSDYKPQHF.

This chain joins TRBV2 and TRBJ1-6, with D perhaps matching TRBD1 (5 bases). The CDR3 contains 12 residues. V lost 6 bases and J 9 bases, leaving 9 bases between the germline ends. Germline V lookup: CDR1 SNHLY, CDR2 FYNNEI. CDR3 region: CASSIQVSPLHF. CDR3 DNA: TGTGCCAGCAGCATACAGGTTTCACCCCTCCACTTT. The whole variable domain, filled in from reference TRBV2 and TRBJ1-6, reads EPEVTQTPSHQVTQMGQEVILRCVPISNHLYFYWYRQILGQKVEFLVSFYNNEISEKSEIFDDQFSVERPDGSNFTLKIRSTKLEDSAMYFCASSIQVSPLHFGNGTRLTVT.

The chain couples TRBV5-1 to TRBJ2-2; D might be TRBD1 (5 bases). Deletions cut 0 bases from V and 4 bases from J, with 10 bases between. The germline CDR1 and CDR2 sequences are SGHRS and YFSETQ. This CDR3 comprises 15 residues. CDR3 amino acids: CASSLESGPTGELFF. The CDR3, as DNA: TGCGCCAGCAGCTTGGAGTCAGGGCCCACCGGGGAGCTGTTTTTT.

This clone was detected a few times. In DNA, the CDR3 is TGTGCCAGCAGTGAGCTGTGGGGGGGCGAGCAGTACTTC. Translated, it gives CASSELWGGEQYF. The rearrangement uses TRBV2 and TRBJ2-7, with 7 nucleotides matching TRBD2. V shed 3 bases, J shed 6 bases, and the junction held 5 bases outside the gene matches. This CDR3 is built from 13 residues. Germline V gene lookup returns CDR1 SNHLY and CDR2 FYNNEI.

V is TRBV5-1 and J is TRBJ2-1; D might be TRBD2 (6 bases). V lost 5 bases, J lost 9 bases, and 21 bases lay in between. Germline assignment: CDR1 SGHRS and CDR2 YFSETQ. The CDR3 runs to 15 residues. The CDR3 sequence: CASSRSSARPSEQFF. Written as DNA, the CDR3 is TGCGCCAGCAGTAGATCTAGCGCCCGCCCCAGTGAGCAGTTCTTC.

The chain has TRBV5-4 and TRBJ2-3; 10 nucleotides match TRBD2. CDR3 length: 18 amino acids. Germline assignment: CDR1 SGHNT and CDR2 YYREEE (reference sequence). Trimming removed 4 bases from V and 5 bases from J; junction bases left unmatched: 16. The CDR3 region has the DNA TGTGCCAGCAGCCTGGGCCCCCTAGCGGGAGTGGGTAAAGATACGCAGTATTTT. Translating it yields CASSLGPLAGVGKDTQYF.

The rearrangement uses TRBV2 and TRBJ1-2, with TRBD1 matching 9 bases. Trimming took 5 bases from V and 7 from J; bases not matched to a gene: 8. Germline V gene sequence: CDR1 SNHLY, CDR2 FYNNEI. The CDR3 spans 14 residues. CDR3 DNA: TGTGCCAGCAGTCCACAGGGGGCGCTTAGTGGCTACACCTTC. Translation: CASSPQGALSGYTF.

This clone was detected only a few times. The chain uses TRBV11-3 and TRBJ2-1; 11 bases are shared with TRBD2. CDR1 is SGHNT and CDR2 is YENEEA in the germline V gene. The CDR3 totals 15 residues. V gave up 5 bases and J gave up 3 bases; unmatched junction bases: 3. The CDR3 DNA sequence: TGTGCCAGCAGCATAACTAGCGGGAGCTACAATGAGCAGTTCTTC. Residues: CASSITSGSYNEQFF.

This clone appeared a single time. The genes are TRBV19 and TRBJ1-2; D not resolved. Germline values: CDR1 LNHDA, CDR2 SQIVND (reference sequence). V was clipped by 2 bases and J by 3 bases, with 7 bases between them. This CDR3 has 13 amino acids. The CDR3 region has the DNA TGTGCCAGTAGTATACAGGCCCACTATGGCTACACCTTC. Amino acids: CASSIQAHYGYTF.

V is TRBV2 and J is TRBJ1-6; possible D gene TRBD1, 6 bases. The CDR3 spans 15 residues. Trimming left V 6 bases short and J 7 bases short, with 16 bases between. Germline CDR1 reads SNHLY; CDR2 reads FYNNEI. The CDR3 DNA is TGTGCCAGCAGGCAAAGGGACACCATCAATTCACCCCTCCACTTT. Protein sequence: CASRQRDTINSPLHF.

This chain uses TRBV18 with TRBJ2-2, with D uncertain. Germline CDR1 reads KGHSH; CDR2 reads LQKENI. This CDR3 spans 15 amino acids. The V gene lost 2 bases and the J gene lost 3 bases, with 10 bases spanning the gap. CDR3 amino acids: CASSPWAMDTGELFF. The CDR3 bases are TGTGCCAGCTCACCATGGGCGATGGACACCGGGGAGCTGTTTTTT.

V and J are TRBV6-5 and TRBJ2-2; D ambiguous. CDR1 and CDR2 (germline): MNHEY, SVGAGI. The CDR3 contains 14 residues. V was pared by 1 base and J by 1 base, with 4 bases between. In nucleotides, the CDR3 is TGTGCCAGCAGTTACTTCATGAACACCGGGGAGCTGTTTTTT. Protein sequence: CASSYFMNTGELFF.

CDR3 DNA sequence: TGTGCCAGCAGCACCCTACAAACAGGGAAAAGCGGGAGTTTGAATGAGCAGTTCTTC. Amino acid sequence: CASSTLQTGKSGSLNEQFF. The chain couples TRBV7-9 to TRBJ2-1; 8 bases match TRBD2. The CDR3 extends over 19 amino acids. CDR1 and CDR2 (germline): SEHNR, FQNEAQ (reference sequence). After removal of 5 bases from V and 7 bases from J, the junction contained 22 bases not matched to a gene.

The rearrangement uses TRBV7-6 and TRBJ2-3; 13 nucleotides line up with TRBD2. Germline lookup yields CDR1 SGHVS and CDR2 FNYEAQ. CDR3 size: 16 residues. The V and J ends lost 4 bases and 1 base, in that order; junction bases with no gene match: 2. This CDR3 reads CASSSGLAGGTDTQYF. CDR3 bases: TGTGCCAGCAGCTCCGGACTAGCGGGGGGCACAGATACGCAGTATTTT.

The chain uses TRBV28 and TRBJ2-7; TRBD1 is a possible D gene (5 bases). CDR1 MDHEN and CDR2 SYDVKM come from the germline V gene. Trimming took 7 bases from V and 3 from J, leaving 16 bases between them. This CDR3 has 14 amino acids. The CDR3 is CASNPQGTSYEQYF. The CDR3 DNA follows: TGTGCCAGCAATCCCCAGGGTACAAGCTACGAGCAGTACTTC.

The chain uses TRBV4-3 and TRBJ2-1; 8 bases map to TRBD2. CDR3 length equals 15 residues. With 1 base clipped from V and 9 bases from J, the junction kept 8 bases outside the gene matches. Germline CDR1 reads LGHNA; CDR2 reads YSLEER. The CDR3 region has the DNA TGCGCCAGCAGCCAAGGGACTAGCAGAGGGGTTGAGCAGTTCTTC. Translated: CASSQGTSRGVEQFF.

The V gene is TRBV2, the J gene TRBJ2-5; 9 bases map to TRBD2. CDR1 and CDR2 (germline): SNHLY, FYNNEI. The trim removed 3 bases at V and 4 bases at J, leaving 6 bases unmatched. CDR3 length equals 15 residues. CDR3: CASSESSGSGETQYF. The CDR3 nucleotides read TGTGCCAGCAGTGAGAGTAGCGGGAGCGGAGAGACCCAGTACTTC.

The rearrangement joins TRBV5-1 to TRBJ2-1, with 7 bases lining up with TRBD1. The CDR3 consists of 15 residues. CDR1 and CDR2 (germline): SGHRS, YFSETQ. The V and J ends lost 0 bases and 4 bases, in that order; junction bases with no gene match: 4. CDR3 loop: CASSLVGQAYNEQFF. The CDR3 DNA follows: TGCGCCAGCAGCTTGGTCGGACAGGCGTACAATGAGCAGTTCTTC.

The chain couples TRBV18 to TRBJ2-7; tentatively, D is TRBD1 (6 bases). The germline gives CDR1 KGHSH, CDR2 LQKENI. V gave up 2 bases and J gave up 4 bases, with 15 bases separating them. This CDR3 region has 15 residues. The CDR3 sequence is CASSPGVGGTYEQYF. The CDR3 DNA is TGTGCCAGCTCACCAGGTGTAGGGGGTACATACGAGCAGTACTTC.